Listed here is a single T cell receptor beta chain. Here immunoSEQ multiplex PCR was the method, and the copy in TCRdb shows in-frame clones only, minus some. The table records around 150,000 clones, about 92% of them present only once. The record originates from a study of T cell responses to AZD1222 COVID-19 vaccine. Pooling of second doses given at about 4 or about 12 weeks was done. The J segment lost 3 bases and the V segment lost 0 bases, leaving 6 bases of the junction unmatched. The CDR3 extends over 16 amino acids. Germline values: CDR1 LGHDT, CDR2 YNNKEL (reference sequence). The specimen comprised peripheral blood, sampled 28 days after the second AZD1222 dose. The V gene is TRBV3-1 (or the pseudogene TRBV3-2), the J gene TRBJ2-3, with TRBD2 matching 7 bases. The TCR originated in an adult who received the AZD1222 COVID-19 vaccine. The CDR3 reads CASSQDPAGVTDTQYF. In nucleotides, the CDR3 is TGTGCCAGCAGCCAAGATCCCGCGGGAGTTACAGATACGCAGTATTTT.